Below are 25 T cell receptor beta chains sequenced from a single sample in a study of blood T cell repertoires in COVID-19. The protocol was immunoSEQ multiplex PCR, while the TCRdb copy is restricted to in-frame clones and leaves out a portion. Of roughly 200,000 clones detected, around 90% appear once; the ten largest clones hold 6.5% to 8.5%. The material sequenced was peripheral blood. The receptors derive from a middle-aged man with acute or convalescent COVID-19.

This rearrangement joins TRBV6-5 to TRBJ2-3; 7 bases fit TRBD1. The V gene end was trimmed by 4 bases and the J gene end by 0 bases; junction bases not matched to a gene: 7. Germline assignment: CDR1 MNHEY and CDR2 SVGAGI. This CDR3 contains 16 residues. CDR3 protein: CASSSTGDPSTDTQYF. For the CDR3, the DNA is TGTGCCAGCAGTTCAACAGGGGACCCTAGCACAGATACGCAGTATTTT.

This clone has a single count. The chain employs TRBV29-1 and TRBJ2-7, with 10 bases that match TRBD1. This CDR3 region has 14 residues. V lost 8 bases, J lost 3 bases, and 10 bases stayed unmatched. Germline CDR1 is SQVTM and CDR2 is ANQGSEA. CDR3 in DNA: TGCAGCCGAGACCGGGACAGGGGAGACTACGAGCAGTACTTC. Protein product: CSRDRDRGDYEQYF.

This rearrangement joins TRBV14 to TRBJ2-7; possibly TRBD1 for D (6 bases). The CDR3 totals 12 residues. Germline CDR1 SGHDN, CDR2 FVKESK. The V and J ends lost 4 bases and 8 bases respectively, with 12 bases between them. The DNA of the CDR3 is TGTGCCAGCAGCCTTAACAGGGTAAAGCAGTACTTC. Translated: CASSLNRVKQYF.

This chain uses TRBV2 with TRBJ2-5; weak D call: TRBD2 (5 bases). The germline V and J ends were trimmed by 6 bases and 0 bases, with 11 bases remaining between them. This CDR3 region has 14 residues. Germline V lookup: CDR1 SNHLY, CDR2 FYNNEI. CDR3 sequence reads: CASREAQYQETQYF. CDR3 sequence (DNA): TGTGCCAGCAGGGAGGCACAGTACCAAGAGACCCAGTACTTC.

The chain carries TRBV10-3 and TRBJ2-7; 8 bases match TRBD2. V was clipped by 2 bases and J by 2 bases; unmatched bases: 5. The germline gives CDR1 ENHRY, CDR2 SYGVKD. The CDR3 contains 15 residues. Written as DNA, the CDR3 is TGTGCCATCAGTGAGCAGGCGGGGGGTGCCTACGAGCAGTACTTC. Encoded protein: CAISEQAGGAYEQYF.

The chain carries TRBV30 and TRBJ1-3; TRBD1 might be the D (5 bases). Trimming pared 8 bases from V and 0 bases from J, leaving 11 bases between. Germline V CDR1 and CDR2: GTSNPN, SVGIG (reference sequence). This CDR3 has 13 residues. CDR3 sequence (DNA): TGTGCCACCCGGGGGGGCTCTGGAAACACCATATATTTT. It specifies CATRGGSGNTIYF.

A few counts support this clone. CDR3 region: CASSRHRGTTYEQYF. CDR3 nucleotide sequence: TGTGCCAGCAGTAGACACAGGGGGACTACCTACGAGCAGTACTTC. The gene calls are TRBV6-5 and TRBJ2-7; perhaps TRBD1 as D (8 bases). V was clipped by 5 bases and J by 2 bases, with 16 bases between them. CDR1 and CDR2 (germline): MNHEY, SVGAGI. The CDR3 extends over 15 amino acids.

The chain combines TRBV5-1 with TRBJ2-6, with 9 bases matching TRBD1. Germline values: CDR1 SGHRS, CDR2 YFSETQ. V gave up 4 bases and J gave up 1 base; unmatched junction bases: 6. The CDR3 length is 17 residues. CDR3 nucleotides: TGCGCCAGCAGCAGCCGACAGGGGGTTTCTGGGGCCAACGTCCTGACTTTC. It encodes CASSSRQGVSGANVLTF.

The chain carries TRBV29-1 and TRBJ1-2; D perhaps matches TRBD1 (5 bases). Between the trimmed V and J ends, which lost 7 bases and 8 bases, there was a span of 26 bases. The CDR3 extends over 15 amino acids. The germline V gene has CDR1 SQVTM and CDR2 ANQGSEA. CDR3 in amino acids: CSAQRDDRARGGYTF. As DNA, the CDR3 is TGCAGCGCCCAAAGGGATGACCGGGCTCGGGGGGGCTACACCTTC.

The chain joins TRBV7-2 to TRBJ2-7, with 11 bases that match TRBD1. This CDR3 region has 15 residues. V gave up 5 bases and J gave up 3 bases; unmatched junction bases: 6. The germline V gene encodes CDR1 SGHTA and CDR2 FQGNSA. CDR3 region: CASSPGTGGGYEQYF. The CDR3 nucleotides read TGTGCCAGCAGCCCCGGGACAGGGGGGGGCTACGAGCAGTACTTC.

In its sample, this clone was seen once. The J gene is TRBJ2-5, the V gene TRBV6-6; 12 bases match TRBD2. The CDR3 is 16 amino acids. Germline-derived CDR1 and CDR2 are MNHNY and SVGAGI (reference sequence). Unmatched junction bases numbered 5, after V lost 2 bases and J lost 4 bases. The DNA of the CDR3 is TGTGCCAGCAGTTACACTAGCGGGGGGCTTATAGAGACCCAGTACTTC. Translated, it gives CASSYTSGGLIETQYF.

The chain recombines TRBV7-2 with TRBJ2-1; TRBD2 matches at 8 bases. Germline V lookup: CDR1 SGHTA, CDR2 FQGNSA. V was pared by 1 base and J by 7 bases, with 12 bases of the junction left unmatched. The CDR3 is made up of 17 amino acids. CDR3 nucleotide sequence: TGTGCCAGCAGCTTAGGGGCCCCCGGGACTAGTAAAAATGAGCAGTTCTTC. Encoded protein: CASSLGAPGTSKNEQFF.

The chain recombines TRBV9 with TRBJ1-2, with 7 bases matching TRBD1. The CDR3 covers 13 residues. Germline CDR1 and CDR2: SGDLS and YYNGEE. The ends lost 3 bases at V and 7 bases at J; junction bases unmatched: 6. This CDR3 reads CASSARQGSGYTF. DNA of the CDR3: TGTGCCAGCAGCGCCAGACAGGGCTCTGGCTACACCTTC.

The V gene is TRBV4-2, the J gene TRBJ1-1; no firm D call. Germline V gene data show CDR1 as LGHNA and CDR2 as YNFKEQ. With 4 bases removed from V and 0 bases from J, the gap between germline ends came to 18 bases. This CDR3 is built from 17 residues. The CDR3 coding sequence is TGTGCCAGCAGCCTGAGGCGGGAGTCCCGGTTGAACACTGAAGCTTTCTTT. Translation gives CASSLRRESRLNTEAFF.

The chain couples TRBV6-6 to TRBJ1-1; tentative D call: TRBD1 (6 bases). The V gene lost 4 bases and the J gene lost 5 bases, with 14 bases spanning the gap. The CDR3 has 14 residues. CDR1 is MNHNY and CDR2 is SVGAGI in the germline V gene (reference sequence). DNA of the CDR3: TGTGCCAGCAGTTTGTTAAGGGACATAACTGAAGCTTTCTTT. Protein sequence: CASSLLRDITEAFF.

On this clone itself: Other DNA sequences in the sample encode the same CDR3. CDR3 nucleotides: TGTGCCAGCAGTTTATCGGGCTACGAGCAGTACTTC. It codes for CASSLSGYEQYF. V usage is TRBV28 and J usage is TRBJ2-7, with no clear D. This CDR3 has 12 amino acids. The V gene's germline CDR1 is MDHEN and CDR2 SYDVKM. Trimming took off 1 base at V and 3 bases at J, with 4 bases between the two ends.

The chain is built from TRBV28 and TRBJ1-6, with D possibly being TRBD1 (6 bases). Germline-derived CDR1 and CDR2 are MDHEN and SYDVKM. The CDR3 is 15 residues long. V was shortened by 5 bases and J by 7 bases, with 15 bases between the two germline ends. Here the CDR3 DNA reads TGTGCCAGCAGTCCCTCTAGGGGGGGCAATTCACCCCTCCACTTT. This codes for CASSPSRGGNSPLHF.

This clone was seen more than once but under ten times. The chain employs TRBV29-1 and TRBJ2-7; 9 positions match TRBD1. The CDR3 contains 14 residues. After removal of 0 bases from V and 5 bases from J, the junction contained 5 bases not matched to a gene. Germline V gene lookup returns CDR1 SQVTM and CDR2 ANQGSEA. This CDR3 is CSVEDSGQGDEQYF. For the CDR3, the DNA is TGCAGCGTTGAAGATTCGGGACAGGGAGACGAGCAGTACTTC.

The V call is TRBV7-9, the J call TRBJ1-2; a weak D match, TRBD1 (6 bases). This CDR3 has 15 residues. Germline V gene sequence: CDR1 SEHNR, CDR2 FQNEAQ (reference sequence). With 8 bases removed from V and 4 bases from J, the gap between germline ends came to 20 bases. The CDR3 bases are TGTGCCAGCGCCAAGGGGGGACGGCGGTTCTATGGCTACACCTTC. It encodes CASAKGGRRFYGYTF.

This clone came up a few times. The rearrangement joins TRBV7-8 to TRBJ1-3, with D uncertain. In germline, CDR1 is SGHVS, CDR2 FQNEAQ. Trimming left V 1 base short and J 14 bases short, with 21 bases between. CDR3 size: 15 residues. The CDR3 coding sequence is TGTGCCAGCAGCTTAGGTCGTTTTGAGGCGGGCTCTTTATATTTT. This gives the protein CASSLGRFEAGSLYF.

This clone was picked up one time. V gene TRBV5-1 combines with J gene TRBJ1-1; 9 nucleotides agree with TRBD1. J gave up 3 bases and V 0 bases, and 0 bases lay outside the gene matches. CDR3 size: 14 residues. Germline lookup yields CDR1 SGHRS and CDR2 YFSETQ. The CDR3 sequence is CASSLGDRDTEAFF. As DNA, the CDR3 is TGCGCCAGCAGCTTGGGGGACAGGGACACTGAAGCTTTCTTT.

The chain combines TRBV11-3 with TRBJ2-1, with a possible D match to TRBD2 (6 bases). The CDR3 is made up of 15 amino acids. V was shortened by 5 bases and J by 0 bases, with 11 bases between the two germline ends. Germline assignment: CDR1 SGHNT and CDR2 YENEEA. In DNA, the CDR3 is TGTGCCAGCAGCCCGGGACTGCCCTCCTACAATGAGCAGTTCTTC. Protein: CASSPGLPSYNEQFF.

The V gene is TRBV29-1, the J gene TRBJ2-1; TRBD2 agrees at 14 bases. CDR1 is SQVTM, CDR2 ANQGSEA, per germline. The CDR3 runs 13 residues. Losses at the gene ends were 8 bases for V and 10 bases for J; bases not matched to a gene: 7. The CDR3 nucleotides read TGCAGCCTAATAGGACTAGCGGGGGGCGAGCAGTTCTTC. It is translated as CSLIGLAGGEQFF.

This chain links TRBV10-3 with TRBJ2-1; D might be TRBD2 (5 bases). Germline V lookup: CDR1 ENHRY, CDR2 SYGVKD. V was trimmed by 2 bases and J by 6 bases, leaving 11 bases between them. The CDR3 is made up of 14 amino acids. In nucleotides, the CDR3 is TGTGCCATCAGTGAGGGCGGGTCGGGCAATGAGCAGTTCTTC. It yields the protein CAISEGGSGNEQFF.

CDR3: CASSFQLAGDNEQFF. CDR3 in DNA: TGTGCCAGCAGTTTCCAGCTAGCGGGGGACAATGAGCAGTTCTTC. The genes are TRBV6-5 and TRBJ2-1, with 10 bases that match TRBD2. This CDR3 is 15 amino acids long. Germline V gene data show CDR1 as MNHEY and CDR2 as SVGAGI. With 4 bases clipped from V and 5 bases from J, the junction kept 5 bases outside the gene matches.